This T cell receptor (beta chain) was sequenced for a study of CD8 T cells in ankylosing spondylitis. Whole-study results and caveats: Disease-linked clones bore a CD8+ phenotype and were relatively rare in peripheral blood. Apparently characteristic of ankylosing spondylitis blood was a TCR beta motif (under ten highly homologous variants).

Germline lookup yields CDR1 DFQATT and CDR2 SNEGSKA (reference sequence). With 5 bases removed from V and 3 bases from J, the gap between germline ends came to 6 bases. CDR3 length equals 11 residues. This clonotype was seen more than once but under ten times. Antigen: not known. Library preparation for TCR beta used quantitative 5'-RACE with molecular barcodes. TCRdb re-analysed the 5' RACE reads in MiXCR, keeping a single row per CDR3 protein. The sample has 250,000 to 350,000 distinct CDR3 sequences, 6.5% to 10% seen once; the top ten hold 14% to 15%. The chain employs TRBV20-1 and TRBJ2-3; D remains ambiguous. The TCR comes from a male donor with ankylosing spondylitis. Sample: blood, either unsorted or a sorted T cell fraction (not recorded which). The CDR3 protein is CSARMTDTQYF. CDR3 nucleotides: TGCAGTGCTCGGATGACAGATACGCAGTATTTT.